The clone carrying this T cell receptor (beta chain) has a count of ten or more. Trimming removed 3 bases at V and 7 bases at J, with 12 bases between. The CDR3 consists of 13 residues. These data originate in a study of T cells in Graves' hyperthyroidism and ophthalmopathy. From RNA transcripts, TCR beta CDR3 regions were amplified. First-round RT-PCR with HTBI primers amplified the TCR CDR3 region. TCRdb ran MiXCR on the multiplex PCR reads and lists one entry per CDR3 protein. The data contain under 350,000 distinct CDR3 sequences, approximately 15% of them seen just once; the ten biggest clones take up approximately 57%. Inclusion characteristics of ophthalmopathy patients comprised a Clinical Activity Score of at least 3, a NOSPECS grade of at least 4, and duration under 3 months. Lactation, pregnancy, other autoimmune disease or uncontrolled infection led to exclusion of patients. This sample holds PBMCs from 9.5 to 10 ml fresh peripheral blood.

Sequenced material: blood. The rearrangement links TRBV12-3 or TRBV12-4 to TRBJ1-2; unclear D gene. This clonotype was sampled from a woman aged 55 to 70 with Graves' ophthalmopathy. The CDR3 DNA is TGTGCCAGCAGTTTCGGCCTAGATGTTGGCTACACCTTC. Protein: CASSFGLDVGYTF.